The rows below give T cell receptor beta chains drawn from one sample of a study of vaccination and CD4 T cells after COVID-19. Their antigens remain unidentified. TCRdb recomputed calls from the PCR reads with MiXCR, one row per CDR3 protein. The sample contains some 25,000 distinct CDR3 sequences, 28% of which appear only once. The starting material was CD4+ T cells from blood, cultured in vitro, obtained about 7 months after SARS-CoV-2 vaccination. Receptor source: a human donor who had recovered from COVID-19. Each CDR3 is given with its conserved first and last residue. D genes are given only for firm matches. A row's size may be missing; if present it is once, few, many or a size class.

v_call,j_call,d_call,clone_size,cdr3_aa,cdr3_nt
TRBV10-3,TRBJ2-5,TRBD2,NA,CAISESGGGRTTSSLRETQYF,TGTGCCATCAGTGAGTCGGGGGGAGGGCGCACAACGTCCTCCTTGAGGGAGACCCAGTACTTC
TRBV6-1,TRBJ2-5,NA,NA,CASSESWQGTGTQYF,TGTGCCAGCAGTGAATCGTGGCAAGGGACCGGGACCCAGTACTTC
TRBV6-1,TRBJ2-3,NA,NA,CASRAGLTDTQYF,TGTGCCAGCAGGGCGGGACTCACAGATACGCAGTATTTT
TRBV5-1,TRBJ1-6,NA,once,CASSLYDSPLHF,TGCGCCAGCAGCTTGTATGATTCACCCCTCCACTTT
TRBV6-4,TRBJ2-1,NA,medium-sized,CASSDGSSYNEQFF,TGTGCCAGCAGTGACGGGAGCTCCTACAATGAGCAGTTCTTC
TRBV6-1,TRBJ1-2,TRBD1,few,CASGEGTERGYTF,TGTGCCAGCGGAGAGGGGACAGAGCGGGGCTACACCTTC
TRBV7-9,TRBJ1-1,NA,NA,CASSLLPYANTEAFF,TGTGCCAGCAGCTTATTGCCGTATGCGAACACTGAAGCTTTCTTT
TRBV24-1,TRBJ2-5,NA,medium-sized,CATSNGSPETQYF,TGTGCCACCAGTAATGGTAGTCCTGAGACCCAGTACTTC
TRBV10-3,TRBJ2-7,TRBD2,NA,CAIARSGRRSYEQYF,TGTGCCATCGCACGTAGCGGGAGGCGCTCCTACGAGCAGTACTTC
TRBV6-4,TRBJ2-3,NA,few,CASSDDTDTQYF,TGTGCCAGCAGTGACGACACAGATACGCAGTATTTT
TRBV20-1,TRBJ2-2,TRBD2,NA,CSATHGLAGGLRELFF,TGCAGTGCCACCCATGGACTAGCGGGAGGGCTCCGGGAGCTGTTTTTT
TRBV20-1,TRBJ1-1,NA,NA,CSAKRGGSETEAFF,TGCAGTGCAAAAAGGGGGGGGAGTGAAACTGAAGCTTTCTTT
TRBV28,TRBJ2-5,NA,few,CASSRQSQETQYF,TGTGCCAGCAGCCGGCAGAGCCAAGAGACCCAGTACTTC
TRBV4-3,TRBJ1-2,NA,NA,CASSQDPRNYYGYTF,TGCGCCAGCAGCCAAGATCCCCGGAACTACTATGGCTACACCTTC
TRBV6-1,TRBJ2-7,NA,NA,CASRRGRDGVSYEQYF,TGTGCCAGCAGACGGGGCCGGGACGGAGTCTCCTACGAGCAGTACTTC
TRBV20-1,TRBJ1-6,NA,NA,CSARVDSSYNSPLHF,TGCAGTGCTAGAGTGGACAGCTCCTATAATTCACCCCTCCACTTT
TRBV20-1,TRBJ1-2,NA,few,CSASGVYGYTF,TGCAGTGCTAGTGGGGTCTATGGCTACACCTTC
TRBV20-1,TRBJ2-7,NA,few,CSLLGDYEQYF,TGCAGTCTCCTCGGGGACTACGAGCAGTACTTC
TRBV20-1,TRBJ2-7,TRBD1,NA,CSSDAGQGTSEQYF,TGCAGCTCGGACGCGGGACAGGGGACCAGCGAGCAGTACTTC
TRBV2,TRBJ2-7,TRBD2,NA,CASSTSGSYEQYF,TGTGCCAGCAGTACTAGCGGGAGCTACGAGCAGTACTTC
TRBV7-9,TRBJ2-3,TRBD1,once,CAGGNRGWTDTQYF,TGTGCCGGGGGAAACAGGGGGTGGACAGATACGCAGTATTTT
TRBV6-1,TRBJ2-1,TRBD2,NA,CASRRTSGTYNEQFF,TGTGCCAGCAGACGGACTAGCGGGACCTACAATGAGCAGTTCTTC
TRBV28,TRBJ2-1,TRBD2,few,CASRSGTRGFNEQFF,TGTGCCAGCAGGTCCGGGACTAGAGGTTTCAATGAGCAGTTCTTC
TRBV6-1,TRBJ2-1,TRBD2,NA,CASSPLGDGGSSYNEQFF,TGTGCCAGCAGTCCCCTAGGAGACGGCGGGAGCTCCTACAATGAGCAGTTCTTC
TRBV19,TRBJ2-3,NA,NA,CASSGSGRSYTDTQYF,TGTGCCAGTAGTGGGTCGGGACGGTCCTACACAGATACGCAGTATTTT
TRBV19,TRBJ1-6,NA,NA,CASSYDRTSPLHF,TGTGCCAGTAGTTATGACAGGACTTCACCCCTCCACTTT
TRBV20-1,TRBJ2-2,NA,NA,CSARASRTAILYGELFF,TGCAGTGCTAGAGCATCCAGGACAGCGATTTTATACGGGGAGCTGTTTTTT
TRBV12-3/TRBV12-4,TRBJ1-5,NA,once,CASSQGSWGNQPQHF,TGTGCCAGCTCCCAGGGGTCTTGGGGCAATCAGCCCCAGCATTTT
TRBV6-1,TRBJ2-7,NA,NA,CASSRFVGGSEQYF,TGTGCCAGCAGTCGGTTCGTGGGAGGTAGCGAGCAGTACTTC
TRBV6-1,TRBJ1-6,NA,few,CASSMGGLNSPLHF,TGTGCCAGCAGCATGGGAGGACTTAATTCACCCCTCCACTTT
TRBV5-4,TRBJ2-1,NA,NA,CASSQGGNNEQFF,TGTGCCAGCAGCCAGGGAGGAAACAATGAGCAGTTCTTC
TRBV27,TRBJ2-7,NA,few,CASSFSDRYEQYF,TGTGCCAGCAGTTTCTCGGATCGCTACGAGCAGTACTTC
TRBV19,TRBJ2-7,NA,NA,CASSEQGRTTYEQYF,TGTGCCAGTAGTGAACAGGGACGTACGACCTACGAGCAGTACTTC
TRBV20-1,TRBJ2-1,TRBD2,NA,CSATLAGGVGNEQFF,TGCAGTGCTACCTTAGCGGGCGGCGTCGGCAATGAGCAGTTCTTC
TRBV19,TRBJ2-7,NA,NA,CASSISGTSSYEQYF,TGTGCCAGTAGTATTTCCGGGACAAGCTCCTACGAGCAGTACTTC
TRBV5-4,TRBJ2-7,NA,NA,CASSIQGYEQYF,TGTGCCAGCAGCATTCAGGGTTACGAGCAGTACTTC
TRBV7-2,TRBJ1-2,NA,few,CASSPRVPRQVNYGYTF,TGTGCCAGCAGCCCACGGGTCCCCCGACAGGTTAACTATGGCTACACCTTC
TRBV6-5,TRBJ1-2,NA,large,CASSYNWVDGYTF,TGTGCCAGCAGTTACAATTGGGTGGATGGCTACACCTTC
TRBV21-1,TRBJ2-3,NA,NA,CALGRSALTDTQYF,TGTGCCCTCGGGCGCTCAGCCCTAACAGATACGCAGTATTTT
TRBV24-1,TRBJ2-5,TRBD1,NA,CATSDYGQGERETQYF,TGTGCCACCAGTGACTACGGACAGGGCGAGAGGGAGACCCAGTACTTC
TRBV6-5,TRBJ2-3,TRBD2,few,CASSSLRPLIAGGTQQYF,TGTGCCAGCAGTTCACTAAGACCCCTCATAGCGGGAGGGACCCAGCAGTATTTT
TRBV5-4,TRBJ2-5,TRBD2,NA,CASGGRLAGGPETQYF,TGTGCCAGCGGGGGTAGACTAGCGGGGGGGCCGGAGACCCAGTACTTC
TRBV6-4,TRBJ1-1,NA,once,CASRPQALNTEAFF,TGTGCCAGCAGACCCCAGGCCTTGAACACTGAAGCTTTCTTT
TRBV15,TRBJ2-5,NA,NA,CATSMRDGQETQYF,TGTGCCACCAGCATGAGGGACGGGCAAGAGACCCAGTACTTC
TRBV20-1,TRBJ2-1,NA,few,CSARTPLGSENEQFF,TGCAGTGCTAGGACCCCTCTTGGGAGTGAGAATGAGCAGTTCTTC
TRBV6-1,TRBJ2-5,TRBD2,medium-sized,CASSASPSGRAQYF,TGTGCCAGTTCCGCTAGTCCTAGCGGGAGGGCCCAGTACTTC